Below, 18 T cell receptor beta chains from the same sample are listed, as sequenced in a study of metastatic and nonmetastatic thyroid tumors. TCRdb re-called clones from the PCR reads using MiXCR. The sample lists over 15,000 clones, about 28% occurring once. No patient had received any treatment before thyroid surgery. The sequenced material came from tumor tissue. The receptor source for this set is a female donor with papillary thyroid cancer or a benign thyroid nodule (not recorded which). Some clones in this sample may be carry-over from other donors' samples.

This clone was counted ten times or more. This sequence joins TRBV5-5 and TRBJ1-3; the D is unclear. The CDR3 runs to 16 residues. Germline lookup yields CDR1 SGHKS and CDR2 YYEKEE (reference sequence). Between the trimmed V and J ends, which lost 2 bases and 3 bases, there was a span of 15 bases. CDR3 loop: CASSLALGQDGNTIYF. The CDR3 DNA follows: TGTGCCAGCAGCTTAGCCCTAGGGCAGGATGGAAACACCATATATTTT. Full variable domain (remainder filled in from reference TRBV5-5 and TRBJ1-3): DAGVTQSPTHLIKTRGQQVTLRCSPISGHKSVSWYQQVLGQGPQFIFQYYEKEERGRGNFPDRFSARQFPNYSSELNVNALLLGDSALYLCASSLALGQDGNTIYFGEGSWLTVV.

With regard to this clone: The conserved phenylalanine or tryptophan normally closing the CDR3 is absent here, so this likely arose from a read error. The chain is built from TRBV20-1 and TRBJ2-1; D possibly uses TRBD1 or TRBD2 (5 bases each). V was trimmed by 3 bases and J by 2 bases, leaving 8 bases between them. The CDR3 loop spans 13 amino acids. Germline CDR1 is DFQATT and CDR2 is SNEGSKA (reference sequence). CDR3 nucleotide sequence: TGCAGTGCTAGCAGGGACCCCTACAATGAGCAGTTCTCC. Its translation is CSASRDPYNEQFS.

This clone was picked up a small number of times. The chain combines TRBV28 with TRBJ1-1; D perhaps matches TRBD1 (6 bases). Germline-derived CDR1 and CDR2 are MDHEN and SYDVKM. This CDR3 has 13 amino acids. Trimming cost V 5 bases and J 3 bases, with 10 bases left between them. CDR3 region: CASSHRVDTEAFF. CDR3 coding DNA: TGTGCCAGCAGTCACAGGGTCGACACTGAAGCTTTCTTT.

This clone occurred many times. The rearrangement joins TRBV20-1 to TRBJ2-7, with TRBD1 matching 9 bases. J was trimmed by 4 bases and V by 2 bases; bases with no gene match: 6. Germline loops: CDR1 DFQATT, CDR2 SNEGSKA (reference sequence). This CDR3 has 14 amino acids. This CDR3 is CSARKGTGTYEQYF. The CDR3, as DNA: TGCAGTGCTAGAAAAGGGACAGGGACATACGAGCAGTACTTC.

This clone was recorded a few times. The chain combines TRBV6-5 with TRBJ2-2, with 9 bases fitting TRBD2. Trimming took 7 bases from V and 13 from J; bases not matched to a gene: 16. This CDR3 contains 15 residues. From germline, CDR1 is MNHEY and CDR2 SVGAGI. The CDR3 DNA reads TGTGCCAGCACTTCAGCGGGAGGCAACCTCGGAGGGCTGTTTTTT. It translates to CASTSAGGNLGGLFF.

This clone has just a few counts. The chain couples TRBV12-3 or TRBV12-4 to TRBJ2-7, with D perhaps matching TRBD1 (6 bases). The CDR3 loop spans 13 amino acids. Trimming removed 6 bases from V and 1 base from J, with 10 bases in between. The CDR3 region has the DNA TGTGCCAGCAGACCCGGACAGTCCTACGAGCAGTACTTC. The encoded protein is CASRPGQSYEQYF.

There are a few counts of this clone. The chain combines TRBV19 with TRBJ1-1; 7 bases fit TRBD1. CDR1 is LNHDA, CDR2 SQIVND, per germline (reference sequence). V dropped 1 base and J dropped 1; count of bases not matched to a gene: 0. The CDR3 totals 14 residues. Here the CDR3 reads CASSIGDRNTEAFF. The CDR3, as DNA: TGTGCCAGTAGTATAGGGGACAGGAACACTGAAGCTTTCTTT.

V usage is TRBV6-1 and J usage is TRBJ2-7; possibly TRBD2 for D (6 bases). V was cut by 5 bases and J by 2 bases, with 19 bases left in between. The CDR3 loop spans 16 amino acids. The V gene's germline CDR1 is MNHNS and CDR2 SASEGT. The CDR3 DNA sequence: TGTGCCAGCAGTCCTCTGGAAGCGCGGGGCGCCTACGAGCAGTACTTC. This codes for CASSPLEARGAYEQYF.

This clone was counted ten times or more. The V gene is TRBV11-2, the J gene TRBJ1-2; D remains ambiguous. Trimming took 5 bases from V and 4 from J, leaving 17 bases between them. Germline V gene sequence: CDR1 SGHAT, CDR2 FQNNGV. The CDR3 contains 15 residues. This CDR3 is CASSPGRAGLYGYTF. In DNA, the CDR3 is TGTGCCAGCAGCCCTGGACGGGCCGGGCTCTATGGCTACACCTTC. The complete variable domain, with remaining parts taken from reference TRBV11-2 and TRBJ1-2, reads EAGVAQSPRYKIIEKRQSVAFWCNPISGHATLYWYQQILGQGPKLLIQFQNNGVVDDSQLPKDRFSAERLKGVDSTLKIQPAKLEDSAVYLCASSPGRAGLYGYTFGSGTRLTVV.

This clone was seen at least ten times. The rearrangement uses TRBV4-3 and TRBJ2-5; a weak D match, TRBD1 (5 bases). This CDR3 has 16 residues. Germline V CDR1 and CDR2: LGHNA, YSLEER. Trimming stripped 4 bases from V and 4 bases from J, with 19 bases between. Here the CDR3 DNA reads TGCGCCAGCAGCCCGACGGTCGGTGGGCAGGGAGAGACCCAGTACTTC. It specifies CASSPTVGGQGETQYF.

This clone is labeled as medium-sized. The rearrangement joins TRBV28 to TRBJ1-5; D call uncertain. The germline gives CDR1 MDHEN, CDR2 SYDVKM. This CDR3 is 15 amino acids long. The ends were cut back, 6 bases at V and 0 bases at J, with 12 bases in the middle. CDR3 amino acids: CASRSQIYSNQPQHF. The CDR3, as DNA: TGTGCCAGCAGGTCTCAGATTTATAGCAATCAGCCCCAGCATTTT.

By share, this clone ranks as medium-sized. The rearrangement joins TRBV27 to TRBJ2-7; 7 nucleotides align to TRBD1. Germline V CDR1 and CDR2: MNHEY, SMNVEV (reference sequence). This CDR3 comprises 15 residues. V shed 2 bases and J 3 bases; nucleotides not matched to a gene: 7. The CDR3 DNA follows: TGTGCCAGCAGTTTAGACGGGACAGAGCGCTACGAGCAGTACTTC. Its protein is CASSLDGTERYEQYF.

CDR3 residues: CASSPRVGYNEQFF. CDR3 DNA: TGTGCCAGCAGCCCCCGGGTAGGCTACAATGAGCAGTTCTTC. V gene TRBV3-1 combines with J gene TRBJ2-1; D gene uncertain. This CDR3 is built from 14 residues. V gave up 4 bases and J gave up 3 bases, with 10 bases separating them. Looked up from germline, CDR1 is LGHDT and CDR2 is YNNKEL (reference sequence).

The rearrangement joins TRBV4-3 to TRBJ2-7; no clear D. V lost 0 bases and J 4 bases, leaving 13 bases between the germline ends. In germline, CDR1 is LGHNA, CDR2 YSLEER. The length of the CDR3 is 15 residues. CDR3 DNA sequence: TGCGCCAGCAGCCAAGAAGGAAGAGTCCCGTACGAGCAGTACTTC. Its translation: CASSQEGRVPYEQYF.

By its share, this clone is medium-sized (0.01 to 0.1%). Different DNA sequences within this sample yield the same CDR3. V gene TRBV28 combines with J gene TRBJ2-7; D unclear. Trimming removed 3 bases at V and 0 bases at J, with 12 bases between. The CDR3 has 15 amino acids. Germline V gene sequence: CDR1 MDHEN, CDR2 SYDVKM. CDR3 nucleotides: TGTGCCAGCAGTTTCACGGGCCAAACCTCCTACGAGCAGTACTTC. Its protein is CASSFTGQTSYEQYF.

This sequence joins TRBV12-3 or TRBV12-4 and TRBJ2-3; D is unclear. V was pared by 6 bases and J by 0 bases, with 10 bases between. The CDR3 runs 14 residues. The CDR3 here is CASSPLLSTDTQYF. CDR3 coding DNA: TGTGCCAGCAGCCCTCTCCTAAGCACAGATACGCAGTATTTT.

V usage is TRBV7-2 and J usage is TRBJ2-3; the D gene is possibly TRBD1 (6 bases). V dropped 5 bases and J dropped 2 bases, with 11 bases sitting between them. The CDR3 is made up of 14 amino acids. Germline V lookup: CDR1 SGHTA, CDR2 FQGNSA. CDR3 protein: CASSPGQSTDTQYF. As DNA, the CDR3 is TGTGCCAGCAGCCCTGGACAGTCCACAGATACGCAGTATTTT.

The CDR3: CASSFGVIDTQYF. CDR3 DNA: TGTGCCAGCAGTTTTGGGGTTATCGATACGCAGTATTTT. J is TRBJ2-3 and V is TRBV28; D gene ambiguous. Germline-derived CDR1 and CDR2 are MDHEN and SYDVKM. V gave up 3 bases and J gave up 6 bases, with 10 bases separating them. CDR3 size: 13 residues.